Below are 17 T cell receptor beta chains sequenced from a single sample in a study of blood T cell repertoires in COVID-19 (TCRdb year 2020). The method behind the library was the immunoSEQ multiplex PCR assay. This is the immuneACCESS table as TCRdb keeps it, with only in-frame sequences that have V and J called. A part of the clones is gone; compared with another copy, unresolved V genes explain less than half, and the rest is unexplained. The sample table contains over 200,000 clones; only one count was recorded for 90% of them. The biggest ten clones account for less than 3% of the sample. Material: peripheral blood. The receptors shown here come from a man younger than 45 with COVID-19, enrolled during active disease.

The chain joins TRBV10-2 to TRBJ1-6; 7 bases are a match to TRBD1. Losses at the gene ends were 8 bases for V and 6 bases for J; bases not matched to a gene: 4. The CDR3 is made up of 13 amino acids. Germline V gene sequence: CDR1 WSHSY, CDR2 SAAADI. CDR3 loop: CASGDSGNSPLHF. The CDR3 DNA is TGCGCCAGCGGGGACAGTGGTAATTCACCCCTCCACTTT.

The V call is TRBV5-6, the J call TRBJ1-4; the match to TRBD1 covers 8 bases. The CDR3 spans 14 residues. Germline V lookup: CDR1 SGHDT, CDR2 YYEEEE. Germline trimming cut 3 bases from V and 11 bases from J; bases unmatched to any gene: 9. For the CDR3, the DNA is TGTGCCAGCAGCTCCGGAGACAGGGGTTACAAACTGTTTTTT. Translating gives CASSSGDRGYKLFF.

The genes are TRBV11-2 and TRBJ2-7; 7 nucleotides align to TRBD1. From germline, CDR1 is SGHAT and CDR2 FQNNGV. The CDR3 totals 15 residues. Trimming took 5 bases from V and 0 from J; bases not matched to a gene: 7. CDR3 amino acids: CASSLRTGNSYEQYF. In DNA form, the CDR3 reads TGTGCCAGCAGCCTGAGGACAGGCAACTCCTACGAGCAGTACTTC. Complete variable domain (other parts from reference TRBV11-2 and TRBJ2-7): EAGVAQSPRYKIIEKRQSVAFWCNPISGHATLYWYQQILGQGPKLLIQFQNNGVVDDSQLPKDRFSAERLKGVDSTLKIQPAKLEDSAVYLCASSLRTGNSYEQYFGPGTRLTVT.

The chain joins TRBV4-1 to TRBJ1-4, with unresolved D. The CDR3 runs to 17 residues. Germline CDR1 is MGHRA and CDR2 is YSYEKL. Trimming left V 0 bases short and J 3 bases short, with 14 bases between. CDR3 sequence: CASSQDFATEANEKLFF. The CDR3 DNA reads as TGCGCCAGCAGCCAAGATTTCGCGACGGAGGCTAATGAAAAACTGTTTTTT.

The rearrangement uses TRBV25-1 and TRBJ1-4; a possible D gene is TRBD1 (5 bases). The CDR3 totals 15 residues. Germline loops: CDR1 MGHDK, CDR2 SYGVNS. Trimming shortened V by 1 base and J by 5 bases, and 11 bases separated the two germline ends. The CDR3 coding sequence is TGTGCCAGCAGTGAATGGTGGGGCCCGAATGAAAAACTGTTTTTT. Its protein product is CASSEWWGPNEKLFF.

This chain connects TRBV6-5 to TRBJ2-1; the match to TRBD2 covers 11 bases. From germline, CDR1 is MNHEY and CDR2 SVGAGI. V gave up 0 bases and J gave up 7 bases; unmatched junction bases: 2. The CDR3 totals 15 residues. CDR3 bases: TGTGCCAGCAGTTACTCTAGCGGGAGGGGGAATGAGCAGTTCTTC. It encodes CASSYSSGRGNEQFF.

This clone was seen only a few times. This chain links TRBV19 with TRBJ1-1; 7 bases are shared with TRBD1. CDR3 length equals 15 residues. Trimming cost V 4 bases and J 6 bases; bases outside gene matches: 11. CDR1 is LNHDA, CDR2 SQIVND, per germline (reference sequence). CDR3 bases: TGTGCCAGTAGTAGATTACAGGGGTTTAGCGCTGAAGCTTTCTTT. This sequence encodes CASSRLQGFSAEAFF. The full variable domain, rest sourced from reference TRBV19 and TRBJ1-1, is DGGITQSPKYLFRKEGQNVTLSCEQNLNHDAMYWYRQDPGQGLRLIYYSQIVNDFQKGDIAEGYSVSREKKESFPLTVTSAQKNPTAFYLCASSRLQGFSAEAFFGQGTRLTVV.

The chain joins TRBV6-5 to TRBJ1-1; D is perhaps TRBD1 (6 bases). The V gene lost 0 bases and the J gene lost 3 bases, with 11 bases spanning the gap. This CDR3 is 15 amino acids long. Germline V gene sequence: CDR1 MNHEY, CDR2 SVGAGI. CDR3 residues: CASSYSSGAHTEAFF. The CDR3 nucleotides are TGTGCCAGCAGTTACTCGTCAGGGGCCCACACTGAAGCTTTCTTT.

This clone was picked up a small number of times. V usage is TRBV4-3 and J usage is TRBJ1-1; D is uncertain. The ends were cut back, 3 bases at V and 2 bases at J, with 13 bases in the middle. The germline CDR1 and CDR2 sequences are LGHNA and YSLEER. The CDR3 is made up of 15 amino acids. CDR3 residues: CASSHRVGANTEAFF. The CDR3 DNA reads TGCGCCAGCAGCCACCGAGTGGGAGCCAACACTGAAGCTTTCTTT.

The rearrangement links TRBV4-2 to TRBJ1-1; TRBD1 matches at 8 bases. This CDR3 has 16 amino acids. Germline V CDR1 and CDR2: LGHNA, YNFKEQ. The trim removed 2 bases at V and 1 base at J, leaving 6 bases unmatched. The CDR3 region is CASSQFTGGENTEAFF. The CDR3 DNA is TGTGCCAGCAGCCAATTTACAGGGGGAGAGAACACTGAAGCTTTCTTT.

The chain employs TRBV12-3 or TRBV12-4 and TRBJ1-6; no firm D call. The CDR3 is 11 amino acids. Trimming removed 6 bases at V and 6 bases at J, with 3 bases between. The CDR3: CASSLNSPLHF. The CDR3 nucleotides read TGTGCCAGCAGCCTTAATTCACCCCTCCACTTT.

The chain recombines TRBV29-1 with TRBJ2-5; TRBD1 matches 9 bases. The germline CDR1 and CDR2 sequences are SQVTM and ANQGSEA. Losses at the gene ends were 6 bases for V and 7 bases for J; bases not matched to a gene: 3. The CDR3 is made up of 11 amino acids. The chain's CDR3 is CSVETGGTQYF. Written as DNA, the CDR3 is TGCAGCGTAGAGACAGGGGGGACCCAGTACTTC. Combining the CDR3 with reference TRBV29-1 and TRBJ2-5 gives the whole variable domain SAVISQKPSRDICQRGTSLTIQCQVDSQVTMMFWYRQQPGQSLTLIATANQGSEATYESGFVIDKFPISRPNLTFSTLTVSNMSPEDSSIYLCSVETGGTQYFGPGTRLLVL.

The gene calls are TRBV24-1 and TRBJ2-7; maybe TRBD1 (5 bases). V lost 4 bases to trimming and J lost 4 bases, with 16 bases between them. CDR3 length equals 15 residues. Looked up from germline, CDR1 is KGHDR and CDR2 is SFDVKD. DNA of the CDR3: TGTGCCACCAGTGACCCACGACAGACCGGTTACGAGCAGTACTTC. This translates into CATSDPRQTGYEQYF.

In this sample, this clone turned up many times. The chain combines TRBV28 with TRBJ2-7; no clear D gene. The V gene's germline CDR1 is MDHEN and CDR2 SYDVKM. The CDR3 spans 14 residues. V was shortened by 3 bases and J by 0 bases, with 9 bases between the two germline ends. The CDR3 loop reads CASSLWPLSYEQYF. Written as DNA, the CDR3 is TGTGCCAGCAGTTTGTGGCCTCTCTCCTACGAGCAGTACTTC. Full variable domain (outside the CDR3, taken from reference TRBV28 and TRBJ2-7): DVKVTQSSRYLVKRTGEKVFLECVQDMDHENMFWYRQDPGLGLRLIYFSYDVKMKEKGDIPEGYSVSREKKERFSLILESASTNQTSMYLCASSLWPLSYEQYFGPGTRLTVT.

The rearrangement links TRBV19 to TRBJ1-1, with a tentative D call TRBD1 (6 bases). CDR3 size: 19 residues. Germline assignment: CDR1 LNHDA and CDR2 SQIVND (reference sequence). Trimming removed 7 bases from V and 5 bases from J, with 32 bases in between. CDR3 residues: CASTAKQGFVDLRPTEAFF. DNA for the CDR3: TGTGCCAGTACCGCTAAACAGGGTTTTGTCGATCTTCGTCCTACTGAAGCTTTCTTT.

V and J are TRBV6-5 and TRBJ1-3, with 10 bases fitting TRBD1. The J segment lost 8 bases and the V segment lost 6 bases, leaving 7 bases of the junction unmatched. There are 14 residues in the CDR3. Germline V gives CDR1 MNHEY, CDR2 SVGAGI. The CDR3 nucleotides read TGTGCCAGCAGGAACGGGGACAGGGGTTACACCATATATTTT. Protein product: CASRNGDRGYTIYF.

The chain combines TRBV6-6 with TRBJ1-1; the D is unclear. The CDR3 spans 13 residues. V gave up 5 bases and J gave up 1 base, with 8 bases separating them. Looked up from germline, CDR1 is MNHNY and CDR2 is SVGAGI (reference sequence). In DNA, the CDR3 is TGTGCCAGCAGTAGCGGAGAGAACACTGAAGCTTTCTTT. Protein sequence: CASSSGENTEAFF.